A selection of T cell receptor beta chains follows, all from one sample in a study of cytomegalovirus exposure and HLA in healthy donors. The protocol was immunoSEQ multiplex PCR, while the TCRdb copy is restricted to in-frame clones and leaves out a portion. Of some 200,000 clones listed, roughly nine tenths are singletons. The source material was PBMCs. All receptors derive from a man under 40 in good health and CMV-seropositive. The CDR3 runs from the conserved cysteine through the conserved F or W. Fields, in order: D gene, V gene, clone size, J gene, CDR3 protein, CDR3 DNA. A D gene is named only where the DNA matches it firmly. Rows may omit the clone size; those that give it use once, few, many or a size class.

TRBD2	TRBV13	.	TRBJ2-5	CASSPFGGVQETQYF	TGTGCCAGCAGCCCGTTTGGGGGGGTGCAAGAGACCCAGTACTTC
.	TRBV7-9	.	TRBJ2-7	CASTTPGGPSYEQYF	TGTGCCAGCACCACCCCCGGGGGGCCCTCCTACGAGCAGTACTTC
.	TRBV7-3	once	TRBJ2-1	CASSLQGGPSDEQFF	TGTGCCAGCAGCTTACAAGGTGGCCCGAGCGATGAGCAGTTCTTC
.	TRBV7-6	.	TRBJ1-1	CASSSGGRTEAFF	TGTGCCAGCAGCTCCGGGGGTAGAACCGAAGCTTTCTTT
.	TRBV30	.	TRBJ1-1	CAWKTNTEAFF	TGTGCCTGGAAGACGAACACTGAAGCTTTCTTT
.	TRBV7-2	.	TRBJ2-5	CASTRSRGGRETQYF	TGTGCCAGCACGAGATCTAGGGGGGGGAGAGAGACCCAGTACTTC
.	TRBV7-8	many	TRBJ1-4	CASSLSTTNEKLFF	TGTGCCAGCAGCTTAAGTACAACTAATGAAAAACTGTTTTTT
.	TRBV7-3	.	TRBJ2-1	CASSSLGSGDEQFF	TGTGCCAGCAGCTCCCTTGGTAGCGGAGATGAGCAGTTCTTC
TRBD1	TRBV5-1	.	TRBJ2-5	CASSYQGDQETQYF	TGCGCCAGCAGCTACCAGGGGGATCAAGAGACCCAGTACTTC
.	TRBV19	.	TRBJ1-1	CASSIVRNTEAFF	TGTGCCAGTAGTATAGTGAGGAACACTGAAGCTTTCTTT
.	TRBV29-1	.	TRBJ1-1	CSAKTGNTEAFF	TGCAGCGCCAAAACAGGGAACACTGAAGCTTTCTTT
.	TRBV4-1	.	TRBJ2-7	CASSQVPQREQYF	TGCGCCAGCAGCCAAGTTCCGCAAAGGGAGCAGTACTTC
.	TRBV10-3	.	TRBJ2-1	CAISELVDEQFF	TGTGCCATCAGTGAATTGGTGGATGAGCAGTTCTTC
TRBD2	TRBV28	.	TRBJ2-7	CASTYGGGYEQYF	TGTGCCAGCACCTACGGGGGGGGATACGAGCAGTACTTC
TRBD2	TRBV28	.	TRBJ2-5	CASSLWGGNQETQYF	TGTGCCAGCAGTTTATGGGGAGGGAACCAAGAGACCCAGTACTTC
TRBD2	TRBV6-5	.	TRBJ2-1	CASSYSGLAGDNEQFF	TGTGCCAGCAGTTACTCCGGACTAGCGGGGGACAATGAGCAGTTCTTC
TRBD2	TRBV4-2	.	TRBJ2-5	CASSQIQGAAGEETQYF	TGTGCCAGCAGCCAAATCCAAGGTGCAGCGGGGGAAGAGACCCAGTACTTC
.	TRBV2	.	TRBJ2-1	CASAGRNEQFF	TGTGCCAGCGCCGGACGTAATGAGCAGTTCTTC
.	TRBV19	once	TRBJ2-5	CASSISYSQETQYF	TGTGCCAGTAGTATTTCGTACAGCCAAGAGACCCAGTACTTC
.	TRBV2	once	TRBJ2-6	CASSAGVRANVLTF	TGTGCCAGCAGTGCCGGGGTTAGGGCCAACGTCCTGACTTTC
TRBD1	TRBV27	.	TRBJ2-3	CASSPGQGFGTDTQYF	TGTGCCAGCAGTCCCGGACAGGGGTTCGGCACAGATACGCAGTATTTT
TRBD1	TRBV7-2	.	TRBJ1-1	CASSLSSTGQGAKMFF	TGTGCCAGCAGCTTAAGTTCGACCGGACAGGGGGCCAAGATGTTCTTT
.	TRBV13	.	TRBJ2-1	CASSLSTYNEQFF	TGTGCCAGCAGCTTATCCACCTACAATGAGCAGTTCTTC
.	TRBV5-4	.	TRBJ2-7	CASSLGGRGGSYEQYF	TGTGCCAGCAGCTTGGGCGGTAGGGGGGGCTCCTACGAGCAGTACTTC
.	TRBV2	.	TRBJ1-6	CASSVREASPLHF	TGTGCCAGCAGTGTGCGGGAGGCATCACCCCTCCACTTT
TRBD1	TRBV5-1	.	TRBJ1-5	CASSSQGLGSNQPQHF	TGCGCCAGCAGCTCACAGGGGCTAGGGAGCAATCAGCCCCAGCATTTT
.	TRBV7-8	.	TRBJ2-7	CASSFAGSGEQYF	TGTGCCAGCAGCTTTGCGGGGTCTGGCGAGCAGTACTTC
.	TRBV11-2	.	TRBJ2-1	CASSSPPNEQFF	TGTGCCAGCAGCTCCCCTCCGAATGAGCAGTTCTTC
TRBD1	TRBV4-3	.	TRBJ2-2	CASSQDPGTGAGELFF	TGCGCCAGCAGCCAAGACCCCGGGACAGGGGCCGGGGAGCTGTTTTTT
.	TRBV29-1	.	TRBJ2-5	CSADGGGETQYF	TGCAGCGCTGATGGGGGGGGCGAGACCCAGTACTTC
.	TRBV5-1	once	TRBJ2-7	CASSLDGYGEQYF	TGCGCCAGCAGCTTGGACGGTTATGGGGAGCAGTACTTC
.	TRBV7-3	.	TRBJ2-6	CASSKKESGANVLTF	TGTGCCAGCAGCAAAAAGGAGTCTGGGGCCAACGTCCTGACTTTC
.	TRBV7-2	.	TRBJ2-7	CASSLGGQGWQYF	TGTGCCAGCAGCTTAGGTGGCCAGGGCTGGCAGTACTTC
TRBD2	TRBV29-1	.	TRBJ2-3	CSCRTSGSTDTQYF	TGCAGCTGTCGGACTAGCGGGAGCACGGATACGCAGTATTTT
TRBD1	TRBV27	.	TRBJ2-7	CASSFRDRSSYEQYF	TGTGCCAGCAGTTTCCGGGACAGGAGCTCCTACGAGCAGTACTTC
TRBD1	TRBV5-1	.	TRBJ1-1	CASSFDRGRNTEAFF	TGCGCCAGCAGCTTTGACAGGGGGCGGAACACTGAAGCTTTCTTT
TRBD1	TRBV19	few	TRBJ2-7	CASSVGQGGPYEQYF	TGTGCCAGTAGTGTCGGACAGGGTGGACCCTACGAGCAGTACTTC
TRBD2	TRBV7-6	.	TRBJ2-5	CASSLVPGGGGETQYF	TGTGCCAGCAGCTTAGTTCCCGGGGGGGGCGGAGAGACCCAGTACTTC
.	TRBV20-1	.	TRBJ2-7	CSAEEGYEQYF	TGCAGTGCGGAGGAGGGGTACGAGCAGTACTTC
.	TRBV9	.	TRBJ2-1	CASSATGLPYNEQFF	TGTGCCAGCAGCGCAACAGGGCTCCCCTACAATGAGCAGTTCTTC
TRBD2	TRBV9	.	TRBJ2-7	CASSAGGSTYEQYF	TGTGCCAGCAGCGCAGGCGGGAGTACCTACGAGCAGTACTTC
TRBD2	TRBV5-1	.	TRBJ2-2	CASSLVLAGVLKSNTGELFF	TGCGCCAGCAGCTTGGTACTAGCGGGAGTCTTGAAGTCGAACACCGGGGAGCTGTTTTTT
.	TRBV5-1	.	TRBJ2-2	CASSLDRMNTGELFF	TGCGCCAGCAGCTTGGACAGGATGAACACCGGGGAGCTGTTTTTT
.	TRBV7-2	once	TRBJ2-1	CASSSRLTYNEQFF	TGTGCCAGCAGCTCCCGACTAACCTACAATGAGCAGTTCTTC
.	TRBV4-1	.	TRBJ1-4	CASSQEGLKLFF	TGCGCCAGCAGCCAAGAGGGCCTCAAACTGTTTTTT
TRBD2	TRBV4-3	.	TRBJ2-1	CASSPERGHNEQFF	TGCGCCAGCAGCCCTGAGCGGGGACACAATGAGCAGTTCTTC
.	TRBV7-5	.	TRBJ2-7	CARDDQLSSSYEQYF	TGTGCCAGAGACGATCAGCTGTCGAGCTCCTACGAGCAGTACTTC
TRBD2	TRBV29-1	once	TRBJ2-3	CSVSGGSGQGDTQYF	TGCAGCGTGTCCGGCGGGAGCGGGCAAGGAGATACGCAGTATTTT
.	TRBV18	.	TRBJ2-5	CASSPLATKGETQYF	TGTGCCAGCTCACCACTGGCTACCAAGGGGGAGACCCAGTACTTC
.	TRBV13	.	TRBJ2-1	CASIQQGLDNEQFF	TGTGCCAGCATCCAACAGGGTCTCGACAATGAGCAGTTCTTC
.	TRBV5-6	.	TRBJ1-1	CASSLQGVSTEAFF	TGTGCCAGCAGCTTACAGGGTGTGTCCACTGAAGCTTTCTTT
.	TRBV20-1	.	TRBJ2-5	CSAKIETQYF	TGCAGTGCCAAGATAGAGACCCAGTACTTC
.	TRBV6-1	.	TRBJ1-2	CASSEVGNYGYTF	TGTGCCAGCAGTGAAGTAGGTAACTATGGCTACACCTTC
.	TRBV5-1	.	TRBJ2-1	CASSPGHHSYNEQFF	TGCGCCAGCAGCCCGGGACACCACTCCTACAATGAGCAGTTCTTC